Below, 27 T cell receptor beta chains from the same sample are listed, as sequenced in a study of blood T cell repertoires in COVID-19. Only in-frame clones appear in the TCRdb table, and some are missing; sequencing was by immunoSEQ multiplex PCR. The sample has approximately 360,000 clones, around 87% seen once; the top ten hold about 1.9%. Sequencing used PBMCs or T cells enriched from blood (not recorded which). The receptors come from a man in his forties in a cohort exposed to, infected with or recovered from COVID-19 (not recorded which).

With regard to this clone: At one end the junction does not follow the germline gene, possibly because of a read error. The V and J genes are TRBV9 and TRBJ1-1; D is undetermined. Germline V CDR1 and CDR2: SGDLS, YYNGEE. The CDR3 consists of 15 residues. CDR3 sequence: CASSVAGEVKTEAFF. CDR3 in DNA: TGTGCCAGCAGCGTAGCTGGGGAGGTGAAAACTGAAGCTTTCTTT. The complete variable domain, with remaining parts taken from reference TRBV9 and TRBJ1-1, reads DSGVTQTPKHLITATGQRVTLRCSPRSGDLSVYWYQQSLDQGLQFLIQYYNGEERAKGNILERFSAQQFPDLHSELNLSSLELGDSALYFCASSVAGEVKTEAFFGQGTRLTVV.

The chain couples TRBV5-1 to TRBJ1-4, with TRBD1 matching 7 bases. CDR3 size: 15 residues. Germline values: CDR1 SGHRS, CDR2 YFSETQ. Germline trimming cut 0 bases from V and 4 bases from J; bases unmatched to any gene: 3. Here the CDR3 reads CASSLGNRGNEKLFF. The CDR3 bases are TGCGCCAGCAGCTTGGGGAACAGGGGTAATGAAAAACTGTTTTTT.

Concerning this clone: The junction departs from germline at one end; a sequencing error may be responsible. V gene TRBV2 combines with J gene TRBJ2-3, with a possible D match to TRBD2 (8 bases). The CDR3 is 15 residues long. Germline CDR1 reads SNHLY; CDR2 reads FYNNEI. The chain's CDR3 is CASNGRDRETDTQYF. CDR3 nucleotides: TGTGCGAGCAACGGGAGGGACAGAGAGACAGATACGCAGTATTTT.

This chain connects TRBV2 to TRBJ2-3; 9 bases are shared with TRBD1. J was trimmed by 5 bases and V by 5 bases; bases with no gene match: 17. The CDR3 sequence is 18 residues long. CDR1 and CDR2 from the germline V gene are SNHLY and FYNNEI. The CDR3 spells CASSYSLAGTGKRDTQYF. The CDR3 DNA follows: TGTGCCAGCAGTTATTCCCTCGCCGGGACAGGGAAGAGAGATACGCAGTATTTT.

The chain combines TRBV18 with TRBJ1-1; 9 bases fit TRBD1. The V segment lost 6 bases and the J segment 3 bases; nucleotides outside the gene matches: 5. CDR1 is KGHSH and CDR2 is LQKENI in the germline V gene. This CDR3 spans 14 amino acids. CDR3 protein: CASSNRDRDTEAFF. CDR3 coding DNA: TGTGCCAGCTCCAACCGGGACAGGGACACTGAAGCTTTCTTT. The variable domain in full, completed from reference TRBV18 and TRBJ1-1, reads NAGVMQNPRHLVRRRGQEARLRCSPMKGHSHVYWYRQLPEEGLKFMVYLQKENIIDESGMPKERFSAEFPKEGPSILRIQQVVRGDSAAYFCASSNRDRDTEAFFGQGTRLTVV.

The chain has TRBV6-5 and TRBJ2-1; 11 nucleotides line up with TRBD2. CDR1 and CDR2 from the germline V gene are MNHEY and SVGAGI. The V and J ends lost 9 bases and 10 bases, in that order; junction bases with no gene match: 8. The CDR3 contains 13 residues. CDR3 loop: CARGRLAGREQFF. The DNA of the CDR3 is TGTGCCAGGGGAAGACTAGCGGGAAGGGAGCAGTTCTTC.

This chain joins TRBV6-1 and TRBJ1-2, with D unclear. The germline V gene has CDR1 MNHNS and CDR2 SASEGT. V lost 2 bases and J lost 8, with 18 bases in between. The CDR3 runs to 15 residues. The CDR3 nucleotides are TGTGCCAGCAGTGAATTTGTAGTAGGAGGAGGCGGCTACACCTTC. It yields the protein CASSEFVVGGGGYTF.

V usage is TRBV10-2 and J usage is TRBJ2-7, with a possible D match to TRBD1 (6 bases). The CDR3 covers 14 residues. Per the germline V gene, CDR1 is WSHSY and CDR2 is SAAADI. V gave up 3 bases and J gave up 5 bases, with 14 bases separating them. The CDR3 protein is CASSDNQGSNEQYF. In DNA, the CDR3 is TGCGCCAGCAGTGATAATCAGGGGTCCAACGAGCAGTACTTC.

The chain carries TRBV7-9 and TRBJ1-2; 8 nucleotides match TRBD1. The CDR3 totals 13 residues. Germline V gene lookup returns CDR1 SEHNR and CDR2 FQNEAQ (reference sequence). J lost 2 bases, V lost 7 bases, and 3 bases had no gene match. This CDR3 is CASKGQENYGYTF. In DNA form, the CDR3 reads TGTGCCAGCAAGGGACAGGAGAACTATGGCTACACCTTC.

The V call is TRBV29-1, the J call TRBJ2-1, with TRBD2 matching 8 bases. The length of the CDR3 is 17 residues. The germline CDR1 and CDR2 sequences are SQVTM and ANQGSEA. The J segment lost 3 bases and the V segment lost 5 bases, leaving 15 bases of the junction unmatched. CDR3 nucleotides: TGCAGCGTTTCGGGATTAGCGGGGCCCATAGTCTACAATGAGCAGTTCTTC. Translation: CSVSGLAGPIVYNEQFF.

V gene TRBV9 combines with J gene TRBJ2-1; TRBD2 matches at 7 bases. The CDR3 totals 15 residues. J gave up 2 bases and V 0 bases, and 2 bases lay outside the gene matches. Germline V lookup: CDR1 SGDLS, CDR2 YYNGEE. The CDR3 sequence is CASSVDGRPYNEQFF. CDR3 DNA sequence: TGTGCCAGCAGCGTAGACGGGAGGCCCTACAATGAGCAGTTCTTC.

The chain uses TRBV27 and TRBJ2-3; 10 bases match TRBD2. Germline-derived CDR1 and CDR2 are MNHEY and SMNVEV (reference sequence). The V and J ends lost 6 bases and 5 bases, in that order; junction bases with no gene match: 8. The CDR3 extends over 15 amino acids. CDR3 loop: CASSLAGVNGDTQYF. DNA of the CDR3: TGTGCCAGCAGCCTAGCGGGAGTGAATGGAGATACGCAGTATTTT.

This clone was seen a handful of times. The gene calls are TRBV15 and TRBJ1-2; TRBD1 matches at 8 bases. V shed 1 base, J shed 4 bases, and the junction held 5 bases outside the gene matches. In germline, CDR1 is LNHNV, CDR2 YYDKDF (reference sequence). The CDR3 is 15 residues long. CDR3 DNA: TGTGCCACCAGCAGAGGAGGACAGGGAACCTATGGCTACACCTTC. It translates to CATSRGGQGTYGYTF.

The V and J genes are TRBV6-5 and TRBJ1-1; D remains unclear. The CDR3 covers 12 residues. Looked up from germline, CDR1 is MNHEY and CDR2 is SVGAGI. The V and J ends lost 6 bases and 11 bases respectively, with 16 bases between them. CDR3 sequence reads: CASRNAESPAFF. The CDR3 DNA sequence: TGTGCCAGCAGAAACGCAGAATCTCCCGCTTTCTTT.

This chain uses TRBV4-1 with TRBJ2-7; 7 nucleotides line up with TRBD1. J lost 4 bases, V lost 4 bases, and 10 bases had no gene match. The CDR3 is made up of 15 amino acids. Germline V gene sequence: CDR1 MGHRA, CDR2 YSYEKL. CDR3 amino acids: CASSLRDRSPYEQYF. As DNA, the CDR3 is TGCGCCAGCAGCCTCCGGGACAGATCCCCTTACGAGCAGTACTTC.

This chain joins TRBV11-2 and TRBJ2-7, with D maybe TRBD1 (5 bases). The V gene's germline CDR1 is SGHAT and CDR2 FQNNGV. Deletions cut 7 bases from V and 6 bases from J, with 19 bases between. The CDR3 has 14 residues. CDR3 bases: TGTGCCAGCAACCTAGGGGCAAATCGGGCCGAGCAGTACTTC. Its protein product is CASNLGANRAEQYF.

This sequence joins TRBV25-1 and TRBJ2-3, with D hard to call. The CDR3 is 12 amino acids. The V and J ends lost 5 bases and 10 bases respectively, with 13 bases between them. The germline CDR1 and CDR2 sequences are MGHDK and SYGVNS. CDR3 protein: CASSRNFVAQYF. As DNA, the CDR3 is TGTGCCAGCAGTAGAAACTTCGTCGCGCAGTATTTT.

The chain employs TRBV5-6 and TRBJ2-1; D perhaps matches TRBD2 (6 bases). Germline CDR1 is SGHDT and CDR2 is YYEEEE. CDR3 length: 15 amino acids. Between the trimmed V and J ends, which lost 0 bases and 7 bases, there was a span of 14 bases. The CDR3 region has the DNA TGTGCCAGCAGCTTGGAGGGGCTAGCGAGGAATGAGCAGTTCTTC. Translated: CASSLEGLARNEQFF.

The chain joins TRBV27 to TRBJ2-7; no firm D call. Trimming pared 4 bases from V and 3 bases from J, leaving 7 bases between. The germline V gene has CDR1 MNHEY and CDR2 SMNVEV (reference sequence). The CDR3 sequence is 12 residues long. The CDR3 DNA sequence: TGTGCCAGCAGTTCACGGTTCTACGAGCAGTACTTC. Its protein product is CASSSRFYEQYF.

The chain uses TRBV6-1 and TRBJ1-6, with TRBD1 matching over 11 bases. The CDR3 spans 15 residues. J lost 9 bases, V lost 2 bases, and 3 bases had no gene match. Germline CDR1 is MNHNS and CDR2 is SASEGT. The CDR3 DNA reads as TGTGCCAGCAGTGAAAGGACAGGGGGCGGTTCACCCCTCCACTTT. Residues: CASSERTGGGSPLHF.

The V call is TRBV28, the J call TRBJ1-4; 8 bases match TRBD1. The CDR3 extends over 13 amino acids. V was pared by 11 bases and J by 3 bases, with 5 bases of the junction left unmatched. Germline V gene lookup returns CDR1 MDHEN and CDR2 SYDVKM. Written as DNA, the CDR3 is TGTGCCGCAGCCAGGGGGCCTAATGAAAAACTGTTTTTT. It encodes CAAARGPNEKLFF.

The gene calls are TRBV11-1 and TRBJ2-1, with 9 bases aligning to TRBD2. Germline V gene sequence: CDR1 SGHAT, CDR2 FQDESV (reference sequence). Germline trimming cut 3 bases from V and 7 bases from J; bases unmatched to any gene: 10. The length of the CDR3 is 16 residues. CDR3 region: CASSFAGRGGLNEQFF. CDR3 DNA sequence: TGTGCCAGCAGCTTCGCAGGGCGGGGGGGATTGAATGAGCAGTTCTTC. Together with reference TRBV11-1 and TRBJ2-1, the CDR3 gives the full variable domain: EAEVAQSPRYKITEKSQAVAFWCDPISGHATLYWYRQILGQGPELLVQFQDESVVDDSQLPKDRFSAERLKGVDSTLKIQPAELGDSAMYLCASSFAGRGGLNEQFFGPGTRLTVL.

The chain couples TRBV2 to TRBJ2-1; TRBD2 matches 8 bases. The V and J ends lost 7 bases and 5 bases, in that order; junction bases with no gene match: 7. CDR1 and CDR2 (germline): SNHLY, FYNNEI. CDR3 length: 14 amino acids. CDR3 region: CASTGSGANNEQFF. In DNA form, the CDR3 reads TGTGCCAGCACCGGTAGCGGGGCAAACAATGAGCAGTTCTTC.

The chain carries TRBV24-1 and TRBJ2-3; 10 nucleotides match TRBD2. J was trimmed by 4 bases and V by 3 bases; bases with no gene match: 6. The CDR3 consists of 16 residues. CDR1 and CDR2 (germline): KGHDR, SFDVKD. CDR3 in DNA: TGTGCCACCAGTGATACCCAAGCGGGAGGGTCAGATACGCAGTATTTT. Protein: CATSDTQAGGSDTQYF.

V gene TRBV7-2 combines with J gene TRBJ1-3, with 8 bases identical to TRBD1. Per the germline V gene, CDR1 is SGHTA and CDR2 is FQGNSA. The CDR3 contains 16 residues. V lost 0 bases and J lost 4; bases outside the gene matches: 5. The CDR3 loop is CASSLAGTGGGNTIYF. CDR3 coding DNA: TGTGCCAGCAGCTTAGCCGGGACAGGCGGGGGAAACACCATATATTTT.

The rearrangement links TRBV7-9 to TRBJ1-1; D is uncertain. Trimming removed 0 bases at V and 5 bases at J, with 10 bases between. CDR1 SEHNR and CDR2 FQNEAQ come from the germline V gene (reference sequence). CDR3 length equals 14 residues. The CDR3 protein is CASSLATLDTEAFF. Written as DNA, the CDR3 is TGTGCCAGCAGCTTAGCGACTCTTGATACTGAAGCTTTCTTT. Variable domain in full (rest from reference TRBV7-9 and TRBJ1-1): DTGVSQNPRHKITKRGQNVTFRCDPISEHNRLYWYRQTLGQGPEFLTYFQNEAQLEKSRLLSDRFSAERPKGSFSTLEIQRTEQGDSAMYLCASSLATLDTEAFFGQGTRLTVV.

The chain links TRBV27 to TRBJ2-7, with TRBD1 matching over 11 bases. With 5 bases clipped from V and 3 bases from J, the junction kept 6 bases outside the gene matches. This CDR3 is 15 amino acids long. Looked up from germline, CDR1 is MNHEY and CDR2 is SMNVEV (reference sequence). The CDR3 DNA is TGTGCCAGCAGTCAGATCGGGACAGGGGGCTACGAGCAGTACTTC. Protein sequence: CASSQIGTGGYEQYF.